This is a list of T cell receptor beta chains from one sample in a study of blood T cell repertoires in COVID-19. The data were produced by immunoSEQ multiplex PCR, yet TCRdb's version contains in-frame clones alone and is incomplete. Counted here are roughly 67,000 clones, 70% to 90% occurring once; the ten biggest clones make up about 4%. The specimen was peripheral blood. These receptors came from a man aged 50-60 years with acute or convalescent COVID-19. Each CDR3 is given without its conserved first and last residue. Each record gives: J gene, V gene, CDR3 protein.

J: TRBJ1-1; V: TRBV7-6; CDR3: ASSRTPGTEAF
J: TRBJ2-3; V: TRBV19; CDR3: ASHRQLGFSTDTQY
J: TRBJ2-5; V: TRBV11-3; CDR3: ASSSSGVETQY
J: TRBJ1-1; V: TRBV6-6; CDR3: ASSYFMDRVDSEAF
J: TRBJ2-3; V: TRBV24-1; CDR3: ATGGEDFNTQY
J: TRBJ1-1; V: TRBV12-3/TRBV12-4; CDR3: ASSFLSGDEAF
J: TRBJ2-7; V: TRBV19; CDR3: ASSIERTRGYEQY
J: TRBJ2-7; V: TRBV2; CDR3: AIATSGRLYEQY
J: TRBJ1-2; V: TRBV18; CDR3: ASSPEAEINYGYT
J: TRBJ2-5; V: TRBV19; CDR3: ASSIGDYQETQY
J: TRBJ1-2; V: TRBV15; CDR3: ATSRPTVGIDYT
J: TRBJ1-2; V: TRBV6-6; CDR3: ASSYSEQYYGYT
J: TRBJ2-7; V: TRBV5-7; CDR3: ASSLVGSAKYYEQY
J: TRBJ2-3; V: TRBV19; CDR3: ASSTRQGEDTQY
J: TRBJ2-1; V: TRBV24-1; CDR3: ATAAGGTFSNEQF